This TCR beta chain was recovered during a study of blood T cell repertoires in COVID-19. The table came from immunoSEQ multiplex PCR; TCRdb's copy has only in-frame clones and leaves some out. The sample has fewer than 350,000 clones; 65% to 90% are singletons. V was clipped by 6 bases and J by 4 bases; unmatched bases: 5. This CDR3 is built from 14 residues. The germline CDR1 and CDR2 sequences are SNHLY and FYNNEI. V usage is TRBV2 and J usage is TRBJ1-1, with 10 bases that match TRBD1. The receptor was derived from a woman between 40 and 50 years old with acute COVID-19. The specimen was PBMCs or T cells enriched from blood (not recorded which). CDR3 bases: TGTGCCAGCAGGACAGGGGGCTACGGCACTGAAGCTTTCTTT. Protein product: CASRTGGYGTEAFF.